These 10 T cell receptor beta chains originate from one sample sequenced in a study of Ad26.COV2.S vaccination and SARS-CoV-2 variants. Treatment here: over 15 received Ad26.COV2.S at low or high dose, single or two shots; several received placebo; per-sample allocation not given. Samples analyzed were those drawn on day 63 after the first vaccine or placebo injection. The method was immunoSEQ multiplex PCR; TCRdb's version includes in-frame clones alone and lacks a portion of them. The data hold 410,000 or so clones, with 92% observed a single time. Sequences were derived from peripheral blood, sampled in a trial of Ad26.COV2.S vaccine versus placebo. All receptors derive from a person between 18 and 65 years old who received the Ad26.COV2.S COVID-19 vaccine or a placebo.

This clone has just one count. This chain uses TRBV18 with TRBJ2-1, with a tentative D call TRBD1 (5 bases). Deletions cut 3 bases from V and 2 bases from J, with 17 bases between. The CDR3 is 17 amino acids. CDR1 and CDR2 (germline): KGHSH, LQKENI. The CDR3 reads CASSPQPGHPTYNEQFF. The DNA for the CDR3 is TGTGCCAGCTCACCTCAACCCGGACACCCGACCTACAATGAGCAGTTCTTC.

The chain links TRBV5-6 to TRBJ2-2; D possibly corresponds to TRBD1 (5 bases). Trimming pared 1 base from V and 5 bases from J, leaving 18 bases between. This CDR3 region has 17 residues. Per germline, CDR1 SGHDT and CDR2 YYEEEE. CDR3: CASSLKIGQGRTGELFF. In DNA, the CDR3 is TGTGCCAGCAGCTTGAAAATAGGTCAGGGTAGGACCGGGGAGCTGTTTTTT. Full variable domain (missing parts from reference TRBV5-6 and TRBJ2-2): DAGVTQSPTHLIKTRGQQVTLRCSPKSGHDTVSWYQQALGQGPQFIFQYYEEEERQRGNFPDRFSGHQFPNYSSELNVNALLLGDSALYLCASSLKIGQGRTGELFFGEGSRLTVL.

CDR3 loop: CASSLLSRGIDEQYF. The CDR3 region has the DNA TGTGCCAGCAGTTTATTGTCCAGGGGGATCGACGAGCAGTACTTC. The J gene is TRBJ2-7, the V gene TRBV28; 7 nucleotides match TRBD1. V gave up 1 base and J gave up 5 bases; unmatched junction bases: 8. The germline V gene encodes CDR1 MDHEN and CDR2 SYDVKM. This CDR3 has 15 residues.

The gene calls are TRBV2 and TRBJ2-7, with D tentatively TRBD2 (5 bases). Germline V CDR1 and CDR2: SNHLY, FYNNEI. The CDR3 runs to 16 residues. Trimming took 4 bases from V and 2 from J, leaving 18 bases between them. CDR3 region: CASSGSLATQTYEQYF. The CDR3 nucleotides read TGTGCCAGCAGTGGAAGCCTAGCCACACAAACCTACGAGCAGTACTTC.

J is TRBJ2-7 and V is TRBV9; D is unclear. The CDR3 spans 13 residues. The V end lost 1 base, the J end lost 6 bases, and 11 bases lay between the germline ends. From germline, CDR1 is SGDLS and CDR2 YYNGEE. The CDR3 nucleotides read TGTGCCAGCAGCGTACAAGCCTACGGCGAGCAGTACTTC. This translates into CASSVQAYGEQYF.

The V call is TRBV5-1, the J call TRBJ1-6; D gene ambiguous. The germline V gene encodes CDR1 SGHRS and CDR2 YFSETQ. Trimming took off 0 bases at V and 8 bases at J, with 6 bases between the two ends. The CDR3 contains 13 residues. CDR3 DNA sequence: TGCGCCAGCAGCTTGGCTGGGTATTCACCCCTCCACTTT. It encodes CASSLAGYSPLHF.

Here the CDR3 DNA reads TGTGCCAGCAGTGAAGGAAGGACACTCAGCAATCAGCCCCAGCATTTT. It yields the protein CASSEGRTLSNQPQHF. This rearrangement joins TRBV2 to TRBJ1-5, with D tentatively TRBD1 (5 bases). In germline, CDR1 is SNHLY, CDR2 FYNNEI. The CDR3 length is 16 residues. The V and J ends lost 1 base and 1 base respectively, with 11 bases between them.

This rearrangement joins TRBV7-2 to TRBJ2-1; 12 bases line up with TRBD2. J gave up 9 bases and V 6 bases, and 6 bases lay outside the gene matches. CDR3 length: 14 amino acids. Germline CDR1 SGHTA, CDR2 FQGNSA. CDR3 amino acids: CASRPAGLAGEQFF. The CDR3 DNA is TGTGCCAGCAGACCCGCGGGACTAGCGGGTGAGCAGTTCTTC.

The V gene is TRBV18, the J gene TRBJ2-5; D is perhaps TRBD1 (5 bases). Trimming cost V 6 bases and J 2 bases, with 13 bases left between them. Germline V gene lookup returns CDR1 KGHSH and CDR2 LQKENI. CDR3 length equals 14 residues. DNA of the CDR3: TGTGCCAGCTCTCGCGGCAGGACACAAGAGACCCAGTACTTC. Amino acid sequence: CASSRGRTQETQYF. Variable domain in full (rest from reference TRBV18 and TRBJ2-5): NAGVMQNPRHLVRRRGQEARLRCSPMKGHSHVYWYRQLPEEGLKFMVYLQKENIIDESGMPKERFSAEFPKEGPSILRIQQVVRGDSAAYFCASSRGRTQETQYFGPGTRLLVL.

V usage is TRBV2 and J usage is TRBJ2-7; perhaps D is TRBD1 or TRBD2 (5 bases each). Trimming pared 1 base from V and 2 bases from J, leaving 9 bases between. From germline, CDR1 is SNHLY and CDR2 FYNNEI. This CDR3 is 14 amino acids long. DNA of the CDR3: TGTGCCAGCAGTGAAGGGGACGCAGCCTACGAGCAGTACTTC. Residues: CASSEGDAAYEQYF.